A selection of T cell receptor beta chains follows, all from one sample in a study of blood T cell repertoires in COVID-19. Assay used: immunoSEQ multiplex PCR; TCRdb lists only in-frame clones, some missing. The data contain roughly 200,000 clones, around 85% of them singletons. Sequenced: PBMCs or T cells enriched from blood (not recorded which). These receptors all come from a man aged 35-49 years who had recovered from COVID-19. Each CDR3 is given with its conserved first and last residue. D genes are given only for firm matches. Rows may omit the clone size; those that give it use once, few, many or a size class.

cdr3_aa: CASSQAGSRPQLFF
cdr3_nt: TGTGCCAGCAGCCAAGCGGGATCCAGGCCCCAGCTCTTCTTC
j_call: TRBJ2-1
d_call: -
v_call: TRBV3-1/TRBV3-2
clone_size: -

cdr3_aa: CATTRTRYDLSGYTF
cdr3_nt: TGTGCCACCACGAGGACACGGTATGACCTTAGTGGCTACACCTTC
j_call: TRBJ1-2
d_call: -
v_call: TRBV6-5
clone_size: -

cdr3_aa: CSVGSSGEAFF
cdr3_nt: TGCAGCGTTGGAAGTTCCGGTGAAGCTTTCTTT
j_call: TRBJ1-1
d_call: -
v_call: TRBV29-1
clone_size: -

cdr3_aa: CASSQGGTAGKYTF
cdr3_nt: TGTGCCAGCAGCCAAGGCGGGACAGCAGGGAAGTACACCTTC
j_call: TRBJ1-2
d_call: TRBD1
v_call: TRBV14
clone_size: few

cdr3_aa: CATLGPNTGELFF
cdr3_nt: TGTGCTACCCTGGGGCCCAACACCGGGGAGCTGTTTTTT
j_call: TRBJ2-2
d_call: -
v_call: TRBV10-3
clone_size: -

cdr3_aa: CASSLMASGMREQYF
cdr3_nt: TGTGCCAGCAGCTTGATGGCTAGCGGGATGAGGGAGCAGTACTTC
j_call: TRBJ2-7
d_call: TRBD2
v_call: TRBV5-6
clone_size: -

cdr3_aa: CASNSLALGGELFF
cdr3_nt: TGTGCCAGCAACTCACTAGCCCTAGGCGGGGAGCTGTTTTTT
j_call: TRBJ2-2
d_call: -
v_call: TRBV2
clone_size: -

cdr3_aa: CASSQDRLAGLYEQYF
cdr3_nt: TGTGCCAGCAGCCAAGATAGACTAGCGGGACTCTACGAGCAGTACTTC
j_call: TRBJ2-7
d_call: TRBD2
v_call: TRBV3-1/TRBV3-2
clone_size: -

cdr3_aa: CASSIDYVSSYEQYF
cdr3_nt: TGTGCCAGTAGTATAGATTACGTCAGCTCCTACGAGCAGTACTTC
j_call: TRBJ2-7
d_call: -
v_call: TRBV19
clone_size: few

cdr3_aa: CASGTLLTGELFF
cdr3_nt: TGTGCCAGCGGGACTCTCCTCACCGGGGAGCTGTTTTTT
j_call: TRBJ2-2
d_call: -
v_call: TRBV28
clone_size: -

cdr3_aa: CASSRQGVNTEAFF
cdr3_nt: TGTGCCAGCAGTCGACAGGGTGTTAACACTGAAGCTTTCTTT
j_call: TRBJ1-1
d_call: TRBD1
v_call: TRBV2
clone_size: -

cdr3_aa: CASSPRGGPNTEAFF
cdr3_nt: TGTGCCAGCAGCCCCCGAGGTGGTCCGAACACTGAAGCTTTCTTT
j_call: TRBJ1-1
d_call: -
v_call: TRBV28
clone_size: -

cdr3_aa: CASSIDRGPNEQFF
cdr3_nt: TGTGCCAGTAGTATAGACAGGGGGCCCAATGAGCAGTTCTTC
j_call: TRBJ2-1
d_call: TRBD1
v_call: TRBV19
clone_size: -

cdr3_aa: CASDKDTDTQYF
cdr3_nt: TGTGCCAGCGACAAGGACACAGATACGCAGTATTTT
j_call: TRBJ2-3
d_call: -
v_call: TRBV25-1
clone_size: -

cdr3_aa: CASSSHNRGQNIQYF
cdr3_nt: TGTGCCAGTAGTAGCCATAACAGGGGGCAGAACATTCAGTACTTC
j_call: TRBJ2-4
d_call: TRBD1
v_call: TRBV19
clone_size: -

cdr3_aa: CASCPTAGVGYTF
cdr3_nt: TGTGCCAGCTGCCCAACGGCGGGGGTCGGCTACACCTTC
j_call: TRBJ1-2
d_call: -
v_call: TRBV27
clone_size: -

cdr3_aa: CASSLTASANYGYTF
cdr3_nt: TGTGCCAGCAGTTTAACTGCGTCCGCTAACTATGGCTACACCTTC
j_call: TRBJ1-2
d_call: -
v_call: TRBV27
clone_size: -

cdr3_aa: CASSRGSAESSYF
cdr3_nt: TGTGCCAGCAGCCGAGGATCGGCGGAGAGCTCGTACTTC
j_call: TRBJ2-7
d_call: -
v_call: TRBV5-6
clone_size: -

cdr3_aa: CVSSLAHRGSRQYF
cdr3_nt: TGCGTCAGCAGCTTGGCCCACCGTGGTTCCAGGCAGTACTTC
j_call: TRBJ2-7
d_call: -
v_call: TRBV5-1
clone_size: -

cdr3_aa: CASSLQGHANTGELFF
cdr3_nt: TGCGCCAGCAGCTTGCAGGGCCACGCGAACACCGGGGAGCTGTTTTTT
j_call: TRBJ2-2
d_call: -
v_call: TRBV5-1
clone_size: -

cdr3_aa: CASTRGGWNEQFF
cdr3_nt: TGTGCCAGCACCAGGGGTGGGTGGAATGAGCAGTTCTTC
j_call: TRBJ2-1
d_call: -
v_call: TRBV11-3
clone_size: -

cdr3_aa: CASSEAPGQGYTGELFF
cdr3_nt: TGTGCCAGCAGTGAAGCCCCCGGTCAGGGGTACACCGGGGAGCTGTTTTTT
j_call: TRBJ2-2
d_call: -
v_call: TRBV25-1
clone_size: -

cdr3_aa: CAWNGLAGGSEGEQYF
cdr3_nt: TGTGCCTGGAACGGACTAGCGGGAGGTTCCGAAGGTGAGCAGTACTTC
j_call: TRBJ2-7
d_call: TRBD2
v_call: TRBV30
clone_size: few

cdr3_aa: CASSPDWNTGELFF
cdr3_nt: TGTGCCAGCAGCCCCGACTGGAACACCGGGGAGCTGTTTTTT
j_call: TRBJ2-2
d_call: -
v_call: TRBV7-3
clone_size: -

cdr3_aa: CASSSGHIQETQYF
cdr3_nt: TGTGCCAGCAGCTCGGGACACATCCAAGAGACCCAGTACTTC
j_call: TRBJ2-5
d_call: -
v_call: TRBV11-3
clone_size: -

cdr3_aa: CASSPTSGEQYF
cdr3_nt: TGTGCCAGCAGTCCCACTAGCGGGGAGCAGTACTTC
j_call: TRBJ2-7
d_call: TRBD2
v_call: TRBV7-9
clone_size: once

cdr3_aa: CASSNRDTDLKQYF
cdr3_nt: TGTGCCAGCAGTAATCGGGACACAGACTTAAAGCAGTACTTC
j_call: TRBJ2-7
d_call: -
v_call: TRBV13
clone_size: -

cdr3_aa: CASSPTHSYNSPLHF
cdr3_nt: TGTGCCAGCAGCCCCACACACTCCTATAATTCACCCCTCCACTTT
j_call: TRBJ1-6
d_call: -
v_call: TRBV7-2
clone_size: once

cdr3_aa: CASSFSREGLNTEAFF
cdr3_nt: TGTGCCAGCAGCTTTTCCCGCGAGGGTTTGAACACTGAAGCTTTCTTT
j_call: TRBJ1-1
d_call: -
v_call: TRBV11-3
clone_size: -

cdr3_aa: CASSMHRGRFGLETQYF
cdr3_nt: TGTGCCAGCAGCATGCACAGGGGAAGGTTTGGGCTGGAGACCCAGTACTTC
j_call: TRBJ2-5
d_call: TRBD1
v_call: TRBV13
clone_size: -

cdr3_aa: CASSVGLPGDEQYF
cdr3_nt: TGTGCCAGCAGTGTGGGACTACCTGGGGACGAGCAGTACTTC
j_call: TRBJ2-7
d_call: TRBD2
v_call: TRBV2
clone_size: -

cdr3_aa: CASSFTAGAYEQFF
cdr3_nt: TGTGCCAGCAGCTTCACAGCGGGAGCTTATGAGCAGTTCTTC
j_call: TRBJ2-1
d_call: TRBD2
v_call: TRBV7-2
clone_size: -

cdr3_aa: CASSRPGVNTEAFF
cdr3_nt: TGTGCCAGCTCACGTCCAGGGGTGAACACTGAAGCTTTCTTT
j_call: TRBJ1-1
d_call: -
v_call: TRBV18
clone_size: -

cdr3_aa: CASSPAASGSNEQFF
cdr3_nt: TGTGCCAGCTCACCAGCCGCGAGCGGGAGTAATGAGCAGTTCTTC
j_call: TRBJ2-1
d_call: TRBD2
v_call: TRBV18
clone_size: -

cdr3_aa: CARVVSGAITEAFF
cdr3_nt: TGTGCCCGGGTGGTGTCAGGGGCGATCACTGAAGCTTTCTTT
j_call: TRBJ1-1
d_call: -
v_call: TRBV30
clone_size: -

cdr3_aa: CASSKHRQGRGLPSYEQYF
cdr3_nt: TGTGCCAGTAGTAAACACCGACAGGGGCGCGGACTACCATCCTACGAGCAGTACTTC
j_call: TRBJ2-7
d_call: TRBD1
v_call: TRBV19
clone_size: -

cdr3_aa: CASSQQGGNQPQHF
cdr3_nt: TGTGCCAGCAGTCAACAGGGTGGCAATCAGCCCCAGCATTTT
j_call: TRBJ1-5
d_call: -
v_call: TRBV6-2/TRBV6-3
clone_size: -

cdr3_aa: CASSLGFGNSPLHF
cdr3_nt: TGTGCCAGCAGCTTAGGGTTCGGGAATTCACCCCTCCACTTT
j_call: TRBJ1-6
d_call: -
v_call: TRBV7-3
clone_size: -

cdr3_aa: CASSLAGTGGELFF
cdr3_nt: TGTGCCAGCAGCTTAGCGGGGACAGGGGGGGAGCTGTTTTTT
j_call: TRBJ2-2
d_call: TRBD1
v_call: TRBV7-6
clone_size: many

cdr3_aa: CASSQESAGAGNTIYF
cdr3_nt: TGTGCCAGCAGCCAAGAGTCGGCAGGGGCTGGAAACACCATATATTTT
j_call: TRBJ1-3
d_call: -
v_call: TRBV3-1/TRBV3-2
clone_size: few

cdr3_aa: CAIRGQGAKGNMNTGELFF
cdr3_nt: TGTGCCATCAGGGGACAGGGCGCCAAGGGAAACATGAACACCGGGGAGCTGTTTTTT
j_call: TRBJ2-2
d_call: TRBD1
v_call: TRBV10-3
clone_size: -

cdr3_aa: CASSLYLTSYRGEQYF
cdr3_nt: TGTGCCAGCAGTTTATATCTGACTAGCTACCGGGGCGAGCAGTACTTC
j_call: TRBJ2-7
d_call: TRBD2
v_call: TRBV28
clone_size: -

cdr3_aa: CASSLAAGSSYEQYF
cdr3_nt: TGCGCCAGCAGCTTGGCCGCCGGGAGCTCCTACGAGCAGTACTTC
j_call: TRBJ2-7
d_call: -
v_call: TRBV5-1
clone_size: -

cdr3_aa: CASSPGLADNEQFF
cdr3_nt: TGTGCCAGCAGCCCAGGACTAGCGGACAATGAGCAGTTCTTC
j_call: TRBJ2-1
d_call: TRBD2
v_call: TRBV5-4
clone_size: -

cdr3_aa: CASSKGQGNTEAFF
cdr3_nt: TGTGCCAGCTCAAAGGGACAGGGGAATACTGAAGCTTTCTTT
j_call: TRBJ1-1
d_call: TRBD1
v_call: TRBV18
clone_size: -

cdr3_aa: CASSPQGGETQYF
cdr3_nt: TGTGCCAGCAGCCCCCAGGGAGGAGAGACCCAGTACTTC
j_call: TRBJ2-5
d_call: -
v_call: TRBV9
clone_size: -